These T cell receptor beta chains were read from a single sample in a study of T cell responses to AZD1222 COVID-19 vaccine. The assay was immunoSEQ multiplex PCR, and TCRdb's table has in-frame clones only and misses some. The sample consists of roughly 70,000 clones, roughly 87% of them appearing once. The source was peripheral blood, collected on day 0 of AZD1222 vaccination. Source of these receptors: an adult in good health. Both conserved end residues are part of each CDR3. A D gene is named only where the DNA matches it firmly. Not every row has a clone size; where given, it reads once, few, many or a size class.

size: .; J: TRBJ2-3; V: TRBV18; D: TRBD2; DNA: TGTGCCAGCTCACCACCGACTAGCGGGAGGGGAGATACGCAGTATTTT; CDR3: CASSPPTSGRGDTQYF
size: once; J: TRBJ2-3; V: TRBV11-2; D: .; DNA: TGTGCCAGCAGCTTAGATGTAGGGATATGGGGGGTCGCAGATACGCAGTATTTT; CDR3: CASSLDVGIWGVADTQYF
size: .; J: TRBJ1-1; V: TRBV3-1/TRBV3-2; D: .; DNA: TGTGCCAGCAGCCATCTCGGACATTTTGGGAACACTGAAGCTTTCTTT; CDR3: CASSHLGHFGNTEAFF
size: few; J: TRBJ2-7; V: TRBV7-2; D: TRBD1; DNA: TGTGCCAGCACCCTACAGGGGACCTCCTACGAGCAGTACTTC; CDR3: CASTLQGTSYEQYF
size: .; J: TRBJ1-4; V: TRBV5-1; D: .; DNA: TGCGCCAGCAGCCCGGCCGGGGGTGAGGAAAAACTGTTTTTT; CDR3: CASSPAGGEEKLFF
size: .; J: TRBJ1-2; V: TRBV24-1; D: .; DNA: TGTGCCACCAGTGACCCGGGCCTGGGTGGCTACACCTTC; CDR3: CATSDPGLGGYTF
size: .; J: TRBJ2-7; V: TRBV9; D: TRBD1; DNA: TGTGCCAGCAGCATATCCGGGACAGGGGGGGACGAGCAGTACTTC; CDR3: CASSISGTGGDEQYF
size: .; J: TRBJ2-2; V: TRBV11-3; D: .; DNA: TGTGCCAGCAGCTTCTCCTTGGCCGGGGAGCTGTTTTTT; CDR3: CASSFSLAGELFF
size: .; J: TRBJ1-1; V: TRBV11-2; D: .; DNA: TGTGCCAGCAGCTTAGATGGGGTCCAGGACACTGAAGCTTTCTTT; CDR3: CASSLDGVQDTEAFF
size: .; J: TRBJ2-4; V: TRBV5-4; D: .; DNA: TGTGCCAGCAGCGGGCGAGGCGGGGCTAGTTACAAAAACATTCAGTACTTC; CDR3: CASSGRGGASYKNIQYF
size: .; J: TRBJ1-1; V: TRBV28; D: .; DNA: TGTGCCAGCGGCCTTGGTGAAGCTTTCTTT; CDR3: CASGLGEAFF
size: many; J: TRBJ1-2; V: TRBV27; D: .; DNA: TGTGCCAGCACCCCCGGGGGCAGTTCTTATGGCTACACCTTC; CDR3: CASTPGGSSYGYTF
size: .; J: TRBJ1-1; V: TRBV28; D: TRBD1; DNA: TGTGTGGAGGACAGGGGGGTGCCTGAAGCTTTCTTT; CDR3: CVEDRGVPEAFF
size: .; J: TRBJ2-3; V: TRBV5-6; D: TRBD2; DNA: TGTGCCAGCAGCCTAGCGGGGGAGGGCACAGATACGCAGTATTTT; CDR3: CASSLAGEGTDTQYF
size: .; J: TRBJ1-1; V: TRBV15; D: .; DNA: TGTGCCACCAGCAGATCTCCCGGGACCTCCGGGTTTGAAGCTTTCTTT; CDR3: CATSRSPGTSGFEAFF
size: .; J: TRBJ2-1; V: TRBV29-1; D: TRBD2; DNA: TGCAGCGCTGAGCGGGGGCGGGTTTACAATGAGCAGTTCTTC; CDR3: CSAERGRVYNEQFF
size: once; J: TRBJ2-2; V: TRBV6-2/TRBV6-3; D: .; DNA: TGTGCCAGCAGTTACTCGAATAGTTGGACCCTGAACACCGGGGAGCTGTTTTTT; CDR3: CASSYSNSWTLNTGELFF
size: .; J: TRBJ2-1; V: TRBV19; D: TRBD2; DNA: TGTGCCAGTAGTATCGGACTAGCGGGGGTAATAAATGAGCAGTTCTTC; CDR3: CASSIGLAGVINEQFF
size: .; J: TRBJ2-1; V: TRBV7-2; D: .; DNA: TGTGCCAGCAGCTTAGCGGGGGGAGACGAGCAGTTCTTC; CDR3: CASSLAGGDEQFF
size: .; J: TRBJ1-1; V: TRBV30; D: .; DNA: TGTGCCTGGAGTGAAGGGGCCCCTGAAGCTTTCTTT; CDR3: CAWSEGAPEAFF
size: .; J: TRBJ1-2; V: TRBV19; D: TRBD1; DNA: TGTGCCAGTAGTGCAGGGGGTTATGGCTACACCTTC; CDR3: CASSAGGYGYTF
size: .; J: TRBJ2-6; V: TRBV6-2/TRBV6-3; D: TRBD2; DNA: TGTGCCAGCAGTTACGCGGGGGGACCCCCCTCTGGGGCCAACGTCCTGACTTTC; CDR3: CASSYAGGPPSGANVLTF
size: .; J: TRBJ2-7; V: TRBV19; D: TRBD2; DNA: TGTGCCAGTGGGGGGGGATACGAGCAGTACTTC; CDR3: CASGGGYEQYF
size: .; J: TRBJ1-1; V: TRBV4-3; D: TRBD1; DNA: TGCGCCAGCAGCCAAGAATGGGTAGGGGGCCTCCTCAACACTGAAGCTTTCTTT; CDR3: CASSQEWVGGLLNTEAFF
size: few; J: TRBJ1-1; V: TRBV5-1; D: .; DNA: TGCGCCAGCAGCTTGGCCGGGGGGTACACTGAAGCTTTCTTT; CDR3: CASSLAGGYTEAFF
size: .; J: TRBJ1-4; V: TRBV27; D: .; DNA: TGTGCCAGCAGTTTTAACGGGGGGATGTACGAAAAACTGTTTTTT; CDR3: CASSFNGGMYEKLFF
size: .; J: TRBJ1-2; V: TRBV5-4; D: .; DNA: TGTGCCAGCAGCTTGGAACCAGGACTTGGCTACACCTTC; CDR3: CASSLEPGLGYTF
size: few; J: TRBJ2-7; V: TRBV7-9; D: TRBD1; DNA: TGTGCCAGCAGCTTAGAGGAGACAGGGAGCTCCTACGAGCAGTACTTC; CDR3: CASSLEETGSSYEQYF
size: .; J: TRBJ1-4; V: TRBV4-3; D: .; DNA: TGCGCCAGCAGCCACGTCGGGGGGGAGAGTAATGAAAAACTGTTTTTT; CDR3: CASSHVGGESNEKLFF
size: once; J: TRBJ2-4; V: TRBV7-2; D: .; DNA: TGTGCCAGCAGCGCCATGGGCGGATATCGAAAAAACATTCAGTACTTC; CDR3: CASSAMGGYRKNIQYF
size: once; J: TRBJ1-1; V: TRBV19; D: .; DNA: TGTGCCAGTAGTAACAAACAGGGTACTGAAGCTTTCTTT; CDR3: CASSNKQGTEAFF
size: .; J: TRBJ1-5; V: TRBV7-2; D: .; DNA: TGTGCCAGCAGCCTTCGGACAGGCAATCAGCCCCAGCATTTT; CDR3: CASSLRTGNQPQHF
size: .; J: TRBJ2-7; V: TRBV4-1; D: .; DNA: TGCGCCAGCAGCCATAACATGGGGGGCGGGCAGTACTTC; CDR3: CASSHNMGGGQYF
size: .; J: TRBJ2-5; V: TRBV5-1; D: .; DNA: TGCGCCAGCAGCGCCAACGGGGGAATTCAAGAGACCCAGTACTTC; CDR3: CASSANGGIQETQYF
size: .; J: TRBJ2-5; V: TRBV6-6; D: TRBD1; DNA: TGTGCCAGCAGTTCCTGGACAGGACAAGGGACCCAGTACTTC; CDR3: CASSSWTGQGTQYF
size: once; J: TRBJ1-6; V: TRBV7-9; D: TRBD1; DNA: TGTGCCAGCAGCTTACGACAGGGGCAGGATTCACCCCTCCACTTT; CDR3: CASSLRQGQDSPLHF
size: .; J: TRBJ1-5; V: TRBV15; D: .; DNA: TGTGCCACCAGCAGAGATACTTTTCAGCCCCAGCATTTT; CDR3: CATSRDTFQPQHF
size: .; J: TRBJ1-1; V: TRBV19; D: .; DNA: TGTGCCAGTAGTATCCGGGGCGCTGAAGCTTTCTTT; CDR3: CASSIRGAEAFF
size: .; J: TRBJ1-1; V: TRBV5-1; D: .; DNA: TGCGCCAGCAGCTTACTTGGGCAGGGCACCTTGAACACTGAAGCTTTCTTT; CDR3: CASSLLGQGTLNTEAFF
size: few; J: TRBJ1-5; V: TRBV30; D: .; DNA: TGTGCCTGGAGCGTGGGGGCATTAGATCAGCCCCAGCATTTT; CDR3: CAWSVGALDQPQHF
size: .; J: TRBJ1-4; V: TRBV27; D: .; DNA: TGTGCCAGCAGTCCGTTCTTCCTGAATGAAAAACTGTTTTTT; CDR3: CASSPFFLNEKLFF
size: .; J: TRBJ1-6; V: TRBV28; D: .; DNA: TGTGCCAGCAGTTCACCCCGCAGCGACGGAATGAGCTCCTATAATTCACCCCTCCACTTT; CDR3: CASSSPRSDGMSSYNSPLHF
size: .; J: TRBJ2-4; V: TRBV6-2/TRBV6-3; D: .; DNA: TGTGCCAGCAGTTTCCAAGACATTCAGTACTTC; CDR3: CASSFQDIQYF
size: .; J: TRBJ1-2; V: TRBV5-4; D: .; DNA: TGTGCCAGCAGCTTCGACAGCTATGGCTACACCTTC; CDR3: CASSFDSYGYTF
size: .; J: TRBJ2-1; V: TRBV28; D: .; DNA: TGTGCCAGCAGTCCCAACCGCAAGGGCCGGGGATTTGAGCAGTTCTTC; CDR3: CASSPNRKGRGFEQFF
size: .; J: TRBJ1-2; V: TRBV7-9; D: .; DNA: TGTGCCAGCAGCCTAACCCCAGGATGGGAGTGGGAACATGGCTACACCTTC; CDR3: CASSLTPGWEWEHGYTF
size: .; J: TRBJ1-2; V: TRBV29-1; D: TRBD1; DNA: TGCAGCGTTCACGTAGGGGGCTACGGCTACACCTTC; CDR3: CSVHVGGYGYTF
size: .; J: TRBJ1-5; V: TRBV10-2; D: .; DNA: TGCGCCAGCAGTGAGTCTTTTTTTGGGCAGCCCCAGCATTTT; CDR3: CASSESFFGQPQHF
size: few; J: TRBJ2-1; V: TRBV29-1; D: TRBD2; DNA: TGCAGCGTTACACTAGCGGGGGGCCTCCGATACAATGAGCAGTTCTTC; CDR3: CSVTLAGGLRYNEQFF
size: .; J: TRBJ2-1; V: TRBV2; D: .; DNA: TGTGCCAGCAGTCCCCACCCTAGCGAGCAGTTCTTC; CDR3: CASSPHPSEQFF
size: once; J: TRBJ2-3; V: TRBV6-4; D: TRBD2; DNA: TGTGCCAGCAGTGAAGGCGGGGGGGCATCAGATACGCAGTATTTT; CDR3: CASSEGGGASDTQYF